These T cell receptor beta chains were read from a single sample in a study of early T cells in non-severe SARS-CoV-2 infection. TCRdb reprocessed the 5' RACE reads via MiXCR and lists one record per CDR3 protein. Of 80,000 to 95,000 distinct CDR3 sequences in the sample, 11% to 15% were seen once. Sequenced sample: whole blood. Receptors originate from an adult who was a healthcare worker with PCR-confirmed SARS-CoV-2 infection or an uninfected control (not recorded which). Each CDR3 is given with its conserved first and last residue.

v_call	j_call	cdr3_aa
TRBV10-1	TRBJ2-1	CASSEFSNYNEQFF
TRBV7-8	TRBJ1-1	CASSLEETNTEAFF
TRBV18	TRBJ1-2	CASSPRQGVGYTF
TRBV9	TRBJ2-6	CASSPGSLGANVLTF
TRBV4-2	TRBJ1-1	CASSHEGLMNTEAFF
TRBV20-1	TRBJ1-2	CSARDIQGRSYTF
TRBV6-2/TRBV6-3	TRBJ1-5	CASSFWGNQPQHF
TRBV6-1	TRBJ1-2	CASSLAFNYGYTF
TRBV6-6	TRBJ1-2	CASMGAAPTNYGYTF
TRBV5-6	TRBJ1-1	CASSWAGDRGNTEAFF
TRBV12-3/TRBV12-4	TRBJ1-6	CASSPSGQISNSPLHF
TRBV29-1	TRBJ2-7	CSGTGTGGAEQYF
TRBV4-3	TRBJ2-1	CASSPEASSYNEQFF
TRBV28	TRBJ1-2	CASSPIGGLSVGYTF
TRBV12-3/TRBV12-4	TRBJ2-7	CASSLAGGAPSSDEQYF
TRBV4-1	TRBJ2-1	CASSGVGEQFF
TRBV6-2/TRBV6-3	TRBJ1-6	CASSQGGASPLHF
TRBV7-6	TRBJ2-1	CASSSNLDEQFF
TRBV2	TRBJ2-7	CASRAGTGGGYEQYF
TRBV25-1	TRBJ2-5	CASSDFPIQETQYF
TRBV7-3	TRBJ1-3	CATAPGHPDTIYF
TRBV5-1	TRBJ2-1	CASSLQDRAYEQFF
TRBV23-1	TRBJ2-1	CASSQSWTSNEQFF
TRBV28	TRBJ1-1	CASSFHRGWDSEAFF
TRBV18	TRBJ1-2	CASSPSADGDYGYTF
TRBV5-4	TRBJ2-7	CASSSPSDYEQYF
TRBV20-1	TRBJ1-1	CSAIRSIGTEAFF
TRBV10-2	TRBJ2-7	CASSGQGAGEQYF
TRBV7-9	TRBJ2-7	CASSLSGAEQYF
TRBV5-4	TRBJ2-3	CASSLASSQGIPDTQYF
TRBV5-1	TRBJ2-3	CASSFGHPTDTQYF
TRBV11-2	TRBJ1-1	CASSLVPTEAFF
TRBV18	TRBJ1-1	CASSPQVRNTEAFF
TRBV12-3/TRBV12-4	TRBJ2-2	CASSFAPGPGELFF
TRBV29-1	TRBJ2-6	CSVAGQGVSGANVLTF
TRBV20-1	TRBJ1-6	CSATDQEHSPLHF
TRBV11-3	TRBJ2-1	CASSSYRGVEQFF
TRBV11-2	TRBJ2-7	CASSLALAGGRYEQYF
TRBV29-1	TRBJ1-1	CSTGVGVGTEAFF
TRBV5-1	TRBJ1-2	CASSFGIAPGLTGYGYTF
TRBV28	TRBJ2-7	CASTTGLNEQYF
TRBV6-1	TRBJ2-5	CASRVTLETQYF